The rows below give T cell receptor beta chains drawn from one sample of a study of cytomegalovirus exposure and HLA in healthy donors. The protocol was immunoSEQ multiplex PCR, while the TCRdb copy is restricted to in-frame clones and leaves out a portion. The sample records approximately 300,000 clones, roughly 86% being singletons. Sample: PBMCs. Source of these receptors: a middle-aged woman in good health and CMV-seropositive. CDR3s include the opening cysteine and the closing phenylalanine or tryptophan. A D gene is named only where the DNA matches it firmly. Not every row has a clone size; where given, it reads once, few, many or a size class.

NA TRBJ1-2 NA TRBV5-4 TGTACCAGCAGCTTGGACGGACAGAGTAACTATGGCTACACCTTC CTSSLDGQSNYGYTF
NA TRBJ1-1 few TRBV21-1 TGTGCCAGCAGCAAAGAGGAGGGTTCAGAAGCTTTCTTT CASSKEEGSEAFF
TRBD1 TRBJ2-7 few TRBV9 TGTGCCAGCAGCGTAGGGGGACAGGGCTACGAGCAGTACTTC CASSVGGQGYEQYF
NA TRBJ2-1 NA TRBV19 TGTGCCAGTAACGGCAGGCAATACAATGAGCAGTTCTTC CASNGRQYNEQFF
NA TRBJ1-1 once TRBV30 TGTGCCTGGACTGGTCGGGTCGACACTGAAGCTTTCTTT CAWTGRVDTEAFF
TRBD2 TRBJ2-1 NA TRBV2 TGTGCCAGCTGCCAGCGGGGACTAGCTAGTAATGAGCAGTTCTTC CASCQRGLASNEQFF
TRBD1 TRBJ1-4 NA TRBV27 TGTGCCAGCAGGCGGAAGGCACAGGGGATTGCAACTAATGAAAAACTGTTTTTT CASRRKAQGIATNEKLFF
TRBD1 TRBJ1-1 NA TRBV19 TGTGCCAGTAGTATCTGGAGGGGGCGGACTGAAGCTTTCTTT CASSIWRGRTEAFF
NA TRBJ2-3 NA TRBV7-6 TGTGCCAGCAGCTCCGACTCTCGCACAGATACGCAGTATTTT CASSSDSRTDTQYF
NA TRBJ2-7 NA TRBV30 TGTGCCTGGAGGCCCCCAGGGATTCTACGAGAGCAGTACTTC CAWRPPGILREQYF
TRBD1 TRBJ1-5 NA TRBV18 TGTGCCAGCTCGGATACAGGGGTAGGGCAGCCCCAGCATTTT CASSDTGVGQPQHF
TRBD1 TRBJ1-1 NA TRBV28 TGTGCCAGCAGTTTACACAGGGGGCGGGGGAACACTGAAGCTTTCTTT CASSLHRGRGNTEAFF
TRBD1 TRBJ2-3 NA TRBV7-8 TGTGCCAGCACCAGTATGACAGGGGCCACAGATACGCAGTATTTT CASTSMTGATDTQYF
TRBD2 TRBJ2-2 NA TRBV4-2 TGTGCCAGCAGCCAAAGGATGATAGCGGGAGGGGCCGGGGAGCTGTTTTTT CASSQRMIAGGAGELFF
TRBD2 TRBJ2-3 NA TRBV5-1 TGCGCCAGCAGCTTAGTAGCGGGAGCAGATACGCAGTATTTT CASSLVAGADTQYF
NA TRBJ2-6 once TRBV7-2 TGTGCCAGCAGCTTAGGCCTAAATTCTGGGGCCAACGTCCTGACTTTC CASSLGLNSGANVLTF
NA TRBJ2-7 NA TRBV30 TGTGCCTGGAGTGAAGATTCCAGGGGCCCCTACGAGCAGTACTTC CAWSEDSRGPYEQYF
TRBD2 TRBJ2-1 NA TRBV27 TGTGCCAGCAGTAAGGTTGCGGGAGGCGATGAGCAGTTCTTC CASSKVAGGDEQFF
TRBD2 TRBJ2-1 NA TRBV13 TGTGCCAGCAGCTTATGGACTAGCGGGAGGACACGCAATGAGCAGTTCTTC CASSLWTSGRTRNEQFF
TRBD1 TRBJ2-1 NA TRBV19 TGTGCCAGTAGTTCCGGGACAGGGGATGAGCAGTTCTTC CASSSGTGDEQFF
TRBD1 TRBJ1-2 NA TRBV27 TGTGCCAGCAGGGGAACAGGGGGCCACTATGGCTACACCTTC CASRGTGGHYGYTF
NA TRBJ1-5 NA TRBV28 TGTGCCAGCTCGCAGGGAGGTCAGCCCCAGCATTTT CASSQGGQPQHF
TRBD1 TRBJ2-7 once TRBV15 TGTGCCACCAGCAGAGATAGAGGACAGGGAAGCGAGCAGTACTTC CATSRDRGQGSEQYF